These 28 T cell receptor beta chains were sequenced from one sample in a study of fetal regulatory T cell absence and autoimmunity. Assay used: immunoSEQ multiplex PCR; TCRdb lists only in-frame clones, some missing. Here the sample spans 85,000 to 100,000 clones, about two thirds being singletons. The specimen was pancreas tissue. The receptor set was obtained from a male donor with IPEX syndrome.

The CDR3 DNA reads as TGCGCCAGCAGCTTGGGATGGGGACTAGCGGGGGAAGAGACCCAGTACTTC. Translating it yields CASSLGWGLAGEETQYF. The rearrangement links TRBV5-1 to TRBJ2-5; TRBD2 agrees at 14 bases. Germline CDR1 SGHRS, CDR2 YFSETQ. The trim removed 0 bases at V and 3 bases at J, leaving 4 bases unmatched. The CDR3 has 17 residues.

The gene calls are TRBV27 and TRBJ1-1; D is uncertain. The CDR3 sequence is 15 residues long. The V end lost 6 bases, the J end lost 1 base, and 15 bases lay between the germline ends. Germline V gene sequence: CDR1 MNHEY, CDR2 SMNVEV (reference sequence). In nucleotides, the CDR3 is TGTGCCAGCAGGCGGACCTTCTCCGGGAACACTGAAGCTTTCTTT. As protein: CASRRTFSGNTEAFF.

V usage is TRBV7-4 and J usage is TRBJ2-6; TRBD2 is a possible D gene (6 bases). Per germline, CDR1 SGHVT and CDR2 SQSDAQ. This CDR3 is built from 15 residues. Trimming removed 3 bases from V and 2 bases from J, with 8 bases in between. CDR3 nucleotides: TGTGCCAGCAGCTTGACTAGGGCTGGGGCCAACGTCCTGACTTTC. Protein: CASSLTRAGANVLTF.

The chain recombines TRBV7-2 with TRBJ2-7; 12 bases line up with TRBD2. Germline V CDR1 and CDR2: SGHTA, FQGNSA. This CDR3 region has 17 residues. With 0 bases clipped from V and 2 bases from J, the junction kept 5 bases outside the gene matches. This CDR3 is CASSLAPASGGAYEQYF. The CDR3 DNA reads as TGTGCCAGCAGCTTAGCGCCGGCTAGCGGGGGGGCCTACGAGCAGTACTTC.

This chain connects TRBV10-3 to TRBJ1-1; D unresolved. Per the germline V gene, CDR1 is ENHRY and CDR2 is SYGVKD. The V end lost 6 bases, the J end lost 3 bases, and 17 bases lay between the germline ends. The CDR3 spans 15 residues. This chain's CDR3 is CAIRDWRGEDTEAFF. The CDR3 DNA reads TGTGCCATCAGGGACTGGCGGGGAGAAGACACTGAAGCTTTCTTT.

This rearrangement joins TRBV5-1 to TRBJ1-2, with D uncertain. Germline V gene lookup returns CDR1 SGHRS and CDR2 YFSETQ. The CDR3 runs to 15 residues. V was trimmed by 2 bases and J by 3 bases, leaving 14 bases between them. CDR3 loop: CASSLSMQAYYGYTF. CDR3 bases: TGCGCCAGCAGCTTAAGTATGCAGGCCTACTATGGCTACACCTTC. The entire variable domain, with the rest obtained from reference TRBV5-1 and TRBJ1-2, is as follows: KAGVTQTPRYLIKTRGQQVTLSCSPISGHRSVSWYQQTPGQGLQFLFEYFSETQRNKGNFPGRFSGRQFSNSRSEMNVSTLELGDSALYLCASSLSMQAYYGYTFGSGTRLTVV.

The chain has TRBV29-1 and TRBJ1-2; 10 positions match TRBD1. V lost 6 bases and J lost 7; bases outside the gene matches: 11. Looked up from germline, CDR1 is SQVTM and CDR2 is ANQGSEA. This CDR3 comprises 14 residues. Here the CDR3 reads CSVRDRGDGFGYTF. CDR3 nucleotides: TGCAGCGTCCGGGACAGGGGTGATGGATTTGGCTACACCTTC.

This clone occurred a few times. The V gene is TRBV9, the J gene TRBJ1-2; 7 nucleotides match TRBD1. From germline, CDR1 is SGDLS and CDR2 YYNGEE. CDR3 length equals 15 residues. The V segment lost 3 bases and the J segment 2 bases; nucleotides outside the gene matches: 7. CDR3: CASSGTGTANYGYTF. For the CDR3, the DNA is TGTGCCAGCAGCGGTACCGGGACAGCAAACTATGGCTACACCTTC.

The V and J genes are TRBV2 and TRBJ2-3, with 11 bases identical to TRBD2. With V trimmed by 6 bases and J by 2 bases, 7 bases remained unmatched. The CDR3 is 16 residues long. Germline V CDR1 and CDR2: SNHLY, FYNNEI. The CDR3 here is CASSSIAGGITDTQYF. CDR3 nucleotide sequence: TGTGCCAGCAGCTCGATAGCGGGAGGGATCACAGATACGCAGTATTTT.

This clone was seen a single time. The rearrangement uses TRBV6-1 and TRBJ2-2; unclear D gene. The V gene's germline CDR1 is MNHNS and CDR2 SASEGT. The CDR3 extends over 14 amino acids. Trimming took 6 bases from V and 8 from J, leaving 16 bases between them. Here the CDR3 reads CASSAVGPAGELFF. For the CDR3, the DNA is TGTGCCAGCAGCGCCGTAGGGCCAGCGGGGGAGCTGTTTTTT.

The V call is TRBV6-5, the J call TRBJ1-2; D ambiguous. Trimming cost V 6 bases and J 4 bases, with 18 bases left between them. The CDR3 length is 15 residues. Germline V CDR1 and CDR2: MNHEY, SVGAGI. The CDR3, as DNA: TGTGCCAGCAGCCAAGACGGGGAAGCGGGCTATGGCTACACCTTC. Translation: CASSQDGEAGYGYTF.

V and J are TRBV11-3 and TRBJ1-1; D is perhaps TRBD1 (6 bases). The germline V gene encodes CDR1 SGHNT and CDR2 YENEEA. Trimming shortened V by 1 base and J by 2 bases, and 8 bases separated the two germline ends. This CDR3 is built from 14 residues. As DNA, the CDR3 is TGTGCCAGCAGCTTAGGGACAGACAACACTGAAGCTTTCTTT. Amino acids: CASSLGTDNTEAFF.

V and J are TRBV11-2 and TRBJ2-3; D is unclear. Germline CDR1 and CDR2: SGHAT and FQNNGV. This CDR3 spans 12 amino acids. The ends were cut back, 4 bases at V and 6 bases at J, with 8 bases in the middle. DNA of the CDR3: TGTGCCAGCAGCTCCCCGCGGGATACGCAGTATTTT. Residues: CASSSPRDTQYF.

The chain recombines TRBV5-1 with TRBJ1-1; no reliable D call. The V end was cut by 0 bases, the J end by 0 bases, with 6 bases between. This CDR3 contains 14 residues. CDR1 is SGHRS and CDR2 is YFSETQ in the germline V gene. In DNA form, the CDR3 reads TGCGCCAGCAGCTTGGGGCAAATGAACACTGAAGCTTTCTTT. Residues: CASSLGQMNTEAFF.

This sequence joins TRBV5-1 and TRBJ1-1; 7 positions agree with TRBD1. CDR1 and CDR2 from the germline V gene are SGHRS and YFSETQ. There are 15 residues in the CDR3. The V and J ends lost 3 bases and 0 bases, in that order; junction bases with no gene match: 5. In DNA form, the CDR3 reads TGCGCCAGCAGCTGGACAGGTGACATGAACACTGAAGCTTTCTTT. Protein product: CASSWTGDMNTEAFF.

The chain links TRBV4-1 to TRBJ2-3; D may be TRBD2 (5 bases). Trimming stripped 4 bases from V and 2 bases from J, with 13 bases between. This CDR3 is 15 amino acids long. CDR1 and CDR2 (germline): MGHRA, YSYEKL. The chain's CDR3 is CASSLPGRATDTQYF. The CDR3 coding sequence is TGCGCCAGCAGCCTGCCTGGGAGAGCCACAGATACGCAGTATTTT.

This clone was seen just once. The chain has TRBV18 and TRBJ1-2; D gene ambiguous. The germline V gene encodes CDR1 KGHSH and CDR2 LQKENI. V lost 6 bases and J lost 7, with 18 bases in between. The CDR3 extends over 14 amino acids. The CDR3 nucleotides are TGTGCCAGCTCGGCAATGGCACCACCTTGTGGCTACACCTTC. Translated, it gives CASSAMAPPCGYTF.

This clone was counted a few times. CDR3 sequence (DNA): TGTGCCAGCTCACCCAGGGGCGCGGTACCCCTCGAGCAGTACTTC. It codes for CASSPRGAVPLEQYF. This chain joins TRBV18 and TRBJ2-7, with a possible D match to TRBD1 (6 bases). With 3 bases removed from V and 6 bases from J, the gap between germline ends came to 18 bases. The CDR3 runs to 15 residues. Germline-derived CDR1 and CDR2 are KGHSH and LQKENI. The full variable domain, with the rest looked up from reference TRBV18 and TRBJ2-7, is NAGVMQNPRHLVRRRGQEARLRCSPMKGHSHVYWYRQLPEEGLKFMVYLQKENIIDESGMPKERFSAEFPKEGPSILRIQQVVRGDSAAYFCASSPRGAVPLEQYFGPGTRLTVT.

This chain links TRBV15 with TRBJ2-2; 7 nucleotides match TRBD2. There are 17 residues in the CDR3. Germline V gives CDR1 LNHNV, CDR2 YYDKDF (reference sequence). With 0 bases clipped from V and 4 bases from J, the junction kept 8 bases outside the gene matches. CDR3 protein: CATSRDRLAASTGELFF. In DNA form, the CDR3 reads TGTGCCACCAGCAGAGATCGCCTAGCGGCCTCCACCGGGGAGCTGTTTTTT.

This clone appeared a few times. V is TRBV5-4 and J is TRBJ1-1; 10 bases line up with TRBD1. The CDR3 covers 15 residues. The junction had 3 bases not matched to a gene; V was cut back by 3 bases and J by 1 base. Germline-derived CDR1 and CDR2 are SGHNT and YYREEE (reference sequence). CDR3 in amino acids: CASSSRTGGNTEAFF. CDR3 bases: TGTGCCAGCAGCTCCAGGACAGGGGGGAACACTGAAGCTTTCTTT.

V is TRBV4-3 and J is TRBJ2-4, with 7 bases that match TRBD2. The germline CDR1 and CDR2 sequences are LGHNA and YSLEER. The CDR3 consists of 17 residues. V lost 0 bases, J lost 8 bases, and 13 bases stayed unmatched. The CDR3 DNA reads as TGCGCCAGCAGCCAAGAGCCCTACCAGCGGGGAAGGGACATTCAGTACTTC. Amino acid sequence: CASSQEPYQRGRDIQYF.

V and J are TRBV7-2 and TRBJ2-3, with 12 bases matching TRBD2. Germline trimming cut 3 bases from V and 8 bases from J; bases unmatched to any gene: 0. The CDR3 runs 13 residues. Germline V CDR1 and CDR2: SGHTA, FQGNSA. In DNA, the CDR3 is TGTGCCAGCAGCTTGACTAGCGGGGGTACGCAGTATTTT. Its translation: CASSLTSGGTQYF.

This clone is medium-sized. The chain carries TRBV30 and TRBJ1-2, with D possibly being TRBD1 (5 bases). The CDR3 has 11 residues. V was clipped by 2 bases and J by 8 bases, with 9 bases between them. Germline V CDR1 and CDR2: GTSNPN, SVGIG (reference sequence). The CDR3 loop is CAWSRRGGYTF. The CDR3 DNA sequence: TGTGCCTGGAGTAGGCGGGGGGGCTACACCTTC.

The CDR3 here is CASSFGGSGANVLTF. The CDR3, as DNA: TGTGCCAGCAGCTTCGGAGGCTCTGGGGCCAACGTCCTGACTTTC. This chain joins TRBV11-2 and TRBJ2-6, with D possibly matching TRBD2 (5 bases). Trimming cost V 3 bases and J 0 bases, with 6 bases left between them. The CDR3 covers 15 residues. Looked up from germline, CDR1 is SGHAT and CDR2 is FQNNGV.

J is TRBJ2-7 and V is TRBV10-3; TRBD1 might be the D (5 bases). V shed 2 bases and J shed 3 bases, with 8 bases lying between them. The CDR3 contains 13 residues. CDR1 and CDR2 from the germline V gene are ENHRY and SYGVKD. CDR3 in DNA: TGTGCCATCAGTGAGGGGGCAGGCTACGAGCAGTACTTC. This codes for CAISEGAGYEQYF.

CDR3 coding DNA: TGCGCCAGCAGGCGGGGACAGGGGATTGAAGCTTTCTTT. Translated, it gives CASRRGQGIEAFF. The chain is built from TRBV5-1 and TRBJ1-1, with 10 bases matching TRBD1. The CDR3 spans 13 residues. Germline V gives CDR1 SGHRS, CDR2 YFSETQ. Unmatched junction bases numbered 5, after V lost 5 bases and J lost 7 bases.

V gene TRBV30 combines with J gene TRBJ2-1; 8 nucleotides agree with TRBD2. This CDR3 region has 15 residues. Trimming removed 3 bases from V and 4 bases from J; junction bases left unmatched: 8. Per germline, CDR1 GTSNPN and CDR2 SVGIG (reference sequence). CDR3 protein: CAWSHGREDYNEQFF. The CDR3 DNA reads TGTGCCTGGAGCCACGGGCGGGAGGATTACAATGAGCAGTTCTTC.

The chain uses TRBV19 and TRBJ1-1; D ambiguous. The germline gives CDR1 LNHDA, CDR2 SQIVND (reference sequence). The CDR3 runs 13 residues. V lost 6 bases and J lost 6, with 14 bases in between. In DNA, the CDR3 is TGTGCCAGTAGAACTCGGACCGCGGCTGAAGCTTTCTTT. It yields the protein CASRTRTAAEAFF.